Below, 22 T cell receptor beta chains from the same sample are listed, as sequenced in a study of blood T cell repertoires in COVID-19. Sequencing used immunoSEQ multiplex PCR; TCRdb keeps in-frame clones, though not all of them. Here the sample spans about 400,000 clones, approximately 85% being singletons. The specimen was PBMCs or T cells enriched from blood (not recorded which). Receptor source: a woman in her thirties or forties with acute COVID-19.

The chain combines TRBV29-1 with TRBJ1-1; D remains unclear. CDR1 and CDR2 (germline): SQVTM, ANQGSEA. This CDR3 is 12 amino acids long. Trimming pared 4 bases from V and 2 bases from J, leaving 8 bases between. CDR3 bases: TGCAGCGTTGGACATGGAAACACTGAAGCTTTCTTT. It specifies CSVGHGNTEAFF.

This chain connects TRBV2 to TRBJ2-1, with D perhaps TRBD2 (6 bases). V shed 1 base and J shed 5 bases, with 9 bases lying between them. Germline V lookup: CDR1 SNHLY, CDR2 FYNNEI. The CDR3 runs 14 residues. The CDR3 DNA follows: TGTGCCAGCAGTGAAGTAGCGGTTCACAATGAGCAGTTCTTC. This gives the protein CASSEVAVHNEQFF.

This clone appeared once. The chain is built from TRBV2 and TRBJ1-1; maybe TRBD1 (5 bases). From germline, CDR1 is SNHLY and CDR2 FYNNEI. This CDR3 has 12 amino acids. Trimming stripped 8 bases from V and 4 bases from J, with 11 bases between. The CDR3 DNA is TGTGCCAGCGGGGGGGAAGCCACTGAAGCTTTCTTT. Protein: CASGGEATEAFF.

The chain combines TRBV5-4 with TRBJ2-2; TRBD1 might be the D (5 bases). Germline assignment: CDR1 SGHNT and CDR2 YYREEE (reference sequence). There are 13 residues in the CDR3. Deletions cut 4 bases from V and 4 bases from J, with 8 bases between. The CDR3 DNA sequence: TGTGCCAGCAGCGTAGACAGCACCGGGGAGCTGTTTTTT. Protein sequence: CASSVDSTGELFF.

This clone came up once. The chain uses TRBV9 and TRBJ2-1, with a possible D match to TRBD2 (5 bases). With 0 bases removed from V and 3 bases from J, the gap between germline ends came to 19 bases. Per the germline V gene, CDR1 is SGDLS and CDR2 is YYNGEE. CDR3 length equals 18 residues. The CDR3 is CASSVDPLIATLYNEQFF. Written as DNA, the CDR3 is TGTGCCAGCAGCGTAGATCCCTTAATAGCGACGCTCTACAATGAGCAGTTCTTC.

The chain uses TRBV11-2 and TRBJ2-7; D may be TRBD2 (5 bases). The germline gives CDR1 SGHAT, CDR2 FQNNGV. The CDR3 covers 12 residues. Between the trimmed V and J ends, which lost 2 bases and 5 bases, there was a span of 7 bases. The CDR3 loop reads CASSLRGHEQYF. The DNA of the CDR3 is TGTGCCAGCAGCTTACGGGGTCACGAGCAGTACTTC.

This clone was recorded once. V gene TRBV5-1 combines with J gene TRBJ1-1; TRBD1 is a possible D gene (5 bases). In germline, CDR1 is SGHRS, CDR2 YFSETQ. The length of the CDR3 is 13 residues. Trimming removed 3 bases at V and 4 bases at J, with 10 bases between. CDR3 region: CASSWGLGTEAFF. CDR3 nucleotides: TGCGCCAGCAGCTGGGGACTGGGCACTGAAGCTTTCTTT.

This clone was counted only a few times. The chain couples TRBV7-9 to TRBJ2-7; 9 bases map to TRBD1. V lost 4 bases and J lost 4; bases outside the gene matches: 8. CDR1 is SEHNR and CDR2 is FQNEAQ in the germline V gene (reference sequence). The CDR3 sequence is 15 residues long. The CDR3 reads CASSSGTGFIYEQYF. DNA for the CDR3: TGTGCCAGCAGCTCCGGGACAGGGTTTATTTACGAGCAGTACTTC. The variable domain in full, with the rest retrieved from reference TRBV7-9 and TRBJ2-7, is DTGVSQNPRHKITKRGQNVTFRCDPISEHNRLYWYRQTLGQGPEFLTYFQNEAQLEKSRLLSDRFSAERPKGSFSTLEIQRTEQGDSAMYLCASSSGTGFIYEQYFGPGTRLTVT.

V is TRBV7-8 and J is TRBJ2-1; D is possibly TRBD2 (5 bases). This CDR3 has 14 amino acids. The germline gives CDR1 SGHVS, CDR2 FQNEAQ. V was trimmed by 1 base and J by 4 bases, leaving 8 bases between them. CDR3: CASSLVREYNEQFF. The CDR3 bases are TGTGCCAGCAGCTTAGTAAGGGAGTACAATGAGCAGTTCTTC.

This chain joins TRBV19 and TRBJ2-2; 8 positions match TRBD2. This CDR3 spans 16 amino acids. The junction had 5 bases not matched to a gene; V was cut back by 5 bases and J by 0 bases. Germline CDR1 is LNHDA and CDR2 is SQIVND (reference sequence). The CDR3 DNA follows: TGTGCCAGTAGTCGGGCGGGGGGCCCGAACACCGGGGAGCTGTTTTTT. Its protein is CASSRAGGPNTGELFF.

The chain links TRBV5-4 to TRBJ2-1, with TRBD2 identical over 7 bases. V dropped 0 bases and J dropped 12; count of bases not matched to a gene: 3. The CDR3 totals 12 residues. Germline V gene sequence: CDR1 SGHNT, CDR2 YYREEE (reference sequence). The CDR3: CASSLVGEGQFF. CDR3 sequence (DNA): TGTGCCAGCAGCTTGGTGGGGGAGGGGCAGTTCTTC.

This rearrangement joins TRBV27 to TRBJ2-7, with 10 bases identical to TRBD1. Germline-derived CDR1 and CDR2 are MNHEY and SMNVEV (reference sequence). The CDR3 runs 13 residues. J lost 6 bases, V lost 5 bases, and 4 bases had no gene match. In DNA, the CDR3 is TGTGCCAGCAGTGGGACAGGGGAGGGCGAGCAGTACTTC. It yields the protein CASSGTGEGEQYF.

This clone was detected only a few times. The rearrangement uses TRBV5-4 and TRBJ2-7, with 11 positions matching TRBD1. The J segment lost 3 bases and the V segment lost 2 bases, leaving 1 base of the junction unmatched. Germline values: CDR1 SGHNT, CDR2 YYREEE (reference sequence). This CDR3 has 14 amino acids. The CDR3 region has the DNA TGTGCCAGCAGCTTCGGGACAGGGGGCTACGAGCAGTACTTC. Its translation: CASSFGTGGYEQYF.

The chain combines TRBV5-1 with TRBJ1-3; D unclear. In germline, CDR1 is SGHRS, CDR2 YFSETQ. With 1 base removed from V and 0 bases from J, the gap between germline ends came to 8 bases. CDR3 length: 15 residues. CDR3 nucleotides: TGCGCCAGCAGCTTGACCCCGGGCTCTGGAAACACCATATATTTT. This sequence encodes CASSLTPGSGNTIYF.

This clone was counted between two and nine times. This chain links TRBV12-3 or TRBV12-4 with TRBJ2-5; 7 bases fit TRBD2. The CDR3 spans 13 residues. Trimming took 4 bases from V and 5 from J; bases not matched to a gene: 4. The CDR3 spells CASSSTSRETQYF. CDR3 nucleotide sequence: TGTGCCAGCAGTTCGACTAGCAGGGAGACCCAGTACTTC.

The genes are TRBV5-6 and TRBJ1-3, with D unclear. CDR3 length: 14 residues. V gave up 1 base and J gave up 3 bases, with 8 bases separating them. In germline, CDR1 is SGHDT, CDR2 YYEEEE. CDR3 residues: CASSLLMSGNTIYF. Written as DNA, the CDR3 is TGTGCCAGCAGCTTGCTGATGAGTGGAAACACCATATATTTT. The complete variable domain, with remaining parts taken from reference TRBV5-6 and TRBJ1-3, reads DAGVTQSPTHLIKTRGQQVTLRCSPKSGHDTVSWYQQALGQGPQFIFQYYEEEERQRGNFPDRFSGHQFPNYSSELNVNALLLGDSALYLCASSLLMSGNTIYFGEGSWLTVV.

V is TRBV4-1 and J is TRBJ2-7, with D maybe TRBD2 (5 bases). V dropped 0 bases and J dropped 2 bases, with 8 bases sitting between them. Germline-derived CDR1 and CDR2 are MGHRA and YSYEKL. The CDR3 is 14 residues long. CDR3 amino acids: CASSQDSGTYEQYF. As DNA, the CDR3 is TGCGCCAGCAGCCAAGATTCGGGGACCTACGAGCAGTACTTC.

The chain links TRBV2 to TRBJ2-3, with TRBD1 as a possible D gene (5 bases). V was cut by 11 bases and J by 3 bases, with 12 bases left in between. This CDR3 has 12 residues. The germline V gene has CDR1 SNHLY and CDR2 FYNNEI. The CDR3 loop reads CALKTVTDTQYF. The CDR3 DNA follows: TGTGCCCTCAAGACAGTGACAGATACGCAGTATTTT. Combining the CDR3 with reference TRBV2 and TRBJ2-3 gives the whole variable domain EPEVTQTPSHQVTQMGQEVILRCVPISNHLYFYWYRQILGQKVEFLVSFYNNEISEKSEIFDDQFSVERPDGSNFTLKIRSTKLEDSAMYFCALKTVTDTQYFGPGTRLTVL.

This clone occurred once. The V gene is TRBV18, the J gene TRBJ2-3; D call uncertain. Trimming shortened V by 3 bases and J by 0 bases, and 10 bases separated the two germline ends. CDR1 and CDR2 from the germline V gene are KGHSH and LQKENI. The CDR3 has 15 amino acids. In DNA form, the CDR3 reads TGTGCCAGCTCACCGGGCGTGCCCAGCACAGATACGCAGTATTTT. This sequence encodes CASSPGVPSTDTQYF.

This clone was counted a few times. The CDR3 here is CASSGTRGWDTNYGYTF. The CDR3 DNA reads as TGTGCCAGCAGTGGAACGAGGGGGTGGGATACTAACTATGGCTACACCTTC. The V and J genes are TRBV25-1 and TRBJ1-2, with D possibly TRBD1 on 6 matching bases. Germline V gene data show CDR1 as MGHDK and CDR2 as SYGVNS. The CDR3 runs to 17 residues. V shed 4 bases and J shed 0 bases, with 18 bases lying between them.

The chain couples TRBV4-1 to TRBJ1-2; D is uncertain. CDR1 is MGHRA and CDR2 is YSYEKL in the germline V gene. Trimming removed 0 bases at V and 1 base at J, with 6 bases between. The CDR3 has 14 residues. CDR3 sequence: CASSQDGLNYGYTF. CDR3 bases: TGCGCCAGCAGCCAAGACGGACTTAACTATGGCTACACCTTC.

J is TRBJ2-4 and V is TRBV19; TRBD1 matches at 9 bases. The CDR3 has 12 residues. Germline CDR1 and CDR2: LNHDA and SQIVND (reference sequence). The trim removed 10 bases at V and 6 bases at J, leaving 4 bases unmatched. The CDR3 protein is CATRQGGNIQYF. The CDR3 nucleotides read TGTGCCACCCGACAGGGGGGAAACATTCAGTACTTC.